These 6 T cell receptor beta chains originate from one sample sequenced in a study of prognosis after radiotherapy for stage I lung cancer. TCR beta CDR3 amplification from genomic DNA was performed by two-round multiplex PCR. First-round PCR amplification was performed with primers specific to each TRBV and TRBJ gene. One entry per CDR3 protein results from TCRdb running MiXCR on the multiplex PCR reads. The table shows around 20,000 distinct CDR3 sequences, with roughly 55% occurring only once. Sequenced here: PBMCs, sampled before or after stereotactic body radiation therapy (not recorded which). These receptor sequences come from a donor aged 50 or older with non-small cell lung cancer.

This clonotype is labeled as medium-sized. J is TRBJ2-1 and V is TRBV12-3 or TRBV12-4; TRBD2 matches at 11 bases. This CDR3 has 15 amino acids. J was trimmed by 4 bases and V by 3 bases; bases with no gene match: 2. CDR3 nucleotides: TGTGCCAGCAGTTTTAGGACTAGCGGGTACAATGAGCAGTTCTTC. Its protein is CASSFRTSGYNEQFF.

This chain joins TRBV5-1 and TRBJ2-1, with D perhaps matching TRBD2 (6 bases). Trimming pared 0 bases from V and 7 bases from J, leaving 23 bases between. The CDR3 is made up of 18 amino acids. CDR1 SGHRS and CDR2 YFSETQ come from the germline V gene. In nucleotides, the CDR3 is TGCGCCAGCAGCTTGGGTCGGACTAACCCAAATCGAAGAAATGAGCAGTTCTTC. This codes for CASSLGRTNPNRRNEQFF.

In this sample, this clonotype turned up many times. The chain uses TRBV5-1 and TRBJ2-7; 9 bases agree with TRBD2. V dropped 4 bases and J dropped 6; count of bases not matched to a gene: 8. Germline assignment: CDR1 SGHRS and CDR2 YFSETQ. This CDR3 is built from 14 residues. In nucleotides, the CDR3 is TGCGCCAGCAGCCCCGGGACTAGCCACAGCGAGCAGTACTTC. This translates into CASSPGTSHSEQYF.

There are many counts of this clonotype. Given a much more abundant clone one base away, this may be a read error. The V gene is TRBV5-6, the J gene TRBJ2-7; 9 nucleotides agree with TRBD2. This CDR3 comprises 15 residues. Germline CDR1 and CDR2: SGHDT and YYEEEE. V shed 1 base and J 4 bases; nucleotides not matched to a gene: 6. This chain's CDR3 is CASSLNSGSRYEQYF. The CDR3 DNA reads TGTGCCAGCAGCTTGAATAGCGGGAGTCGATACGAGCAGTACTTC.

This clonotype was counted between two and nine times. With only one base between it and a far larger clone, this is likely a read error. V usage is TRBV6-2 or TRBV6-3 and J usage is TRBJ2-7, with TRBD1 as a possible D gene (6 bases). The CDR3 extends over 12 amino acids. Germline CDR1 and CDR2: MNHEY and SVGEGT. V was trimmed by 10 bases and J by 5 bases, leaving 15 bases between them. The CDR3 nucleotides are TGTGCCACGGTGGGGGCTACCAACGAGCAGTACTTC. It codes for CATVGATNEQYF.

This clonotype was seen ten or more times. The CDR3, as DNA: TGTGCCAGCAGCCAATCCCGGACAGTCGGAGTTGGCCTCCACTTT. Translating gives CASSQSRTVGVGLHF. The chain couples TRBV14 to TRBJ1-6, with D perhaps TRBD1 (6 bases). This CDR3 is 15 amino acids long. V lost 2 bases, J lost 15 bases, and 20 bases lay in between. Germline V CDR1 and CDR2: SGHDN, FVKESK.